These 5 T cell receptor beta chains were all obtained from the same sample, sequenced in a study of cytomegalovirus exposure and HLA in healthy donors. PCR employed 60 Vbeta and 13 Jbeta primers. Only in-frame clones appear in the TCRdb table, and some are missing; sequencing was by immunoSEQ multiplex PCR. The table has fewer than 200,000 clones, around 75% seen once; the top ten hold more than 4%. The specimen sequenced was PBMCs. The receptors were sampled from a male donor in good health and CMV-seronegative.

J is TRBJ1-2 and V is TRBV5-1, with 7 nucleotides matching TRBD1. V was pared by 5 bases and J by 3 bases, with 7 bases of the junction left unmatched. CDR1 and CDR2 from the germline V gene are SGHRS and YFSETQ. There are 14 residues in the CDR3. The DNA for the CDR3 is TGCGCCAGCAGAACAGGGGATCAGGACTATGGCTACACCTTC. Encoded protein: CASRTGDQDYGYTF.

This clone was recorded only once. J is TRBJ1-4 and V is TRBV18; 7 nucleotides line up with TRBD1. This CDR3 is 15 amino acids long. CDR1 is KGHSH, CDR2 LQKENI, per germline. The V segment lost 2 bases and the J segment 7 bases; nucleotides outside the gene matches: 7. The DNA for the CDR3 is TGTGCCAGCTCACCAATGGAGGGGGCGGGTGAAAAACTGTTTTTT. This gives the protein CASSPMEGAGEKLFF. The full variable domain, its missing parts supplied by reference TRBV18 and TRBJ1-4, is NAGVMQNPRHLVRRRGQEARLRCSPMKGHSHVYWYRQLPEEGLKFMVYLQKENIIDESGMPKERFSAEFPKEGPSILRIQQVVRGDSAAYFCASSPMEGAGEKLFFGSGTQLSVL.

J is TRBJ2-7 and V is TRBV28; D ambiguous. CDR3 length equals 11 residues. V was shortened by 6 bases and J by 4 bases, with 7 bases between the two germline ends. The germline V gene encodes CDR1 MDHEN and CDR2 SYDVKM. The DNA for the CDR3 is TGTGCCAGCAGGCGTTTTTACGAGCAGTACTTC. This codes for CASRRFYEQYF.

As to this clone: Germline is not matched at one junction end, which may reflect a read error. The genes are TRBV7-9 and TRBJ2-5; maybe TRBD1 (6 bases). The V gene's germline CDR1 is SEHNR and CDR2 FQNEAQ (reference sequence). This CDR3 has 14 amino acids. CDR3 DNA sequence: TGTTCCAGCAGCCCCCCGACAGGAAGGGAGACCCAGTACTTC. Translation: CSSSPPTGRETQYF. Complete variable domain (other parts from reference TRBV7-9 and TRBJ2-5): DTGVSQNPRHKITKRGQNVTFRCDPISEHNRLYWYRQTLGQGPEFLTYFQNEAQLEKSRLLSDRFSAERPKGSFSTLEIQRTEQGDSAMYLCSSSPPTGRETQYFGPGTRLLVL.

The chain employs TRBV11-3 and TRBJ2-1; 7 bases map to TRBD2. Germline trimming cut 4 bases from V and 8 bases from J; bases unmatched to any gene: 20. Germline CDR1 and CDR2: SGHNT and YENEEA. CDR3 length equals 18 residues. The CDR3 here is CASSSGRDWGGVGDEQFF. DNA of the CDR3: TGTGCCAGCAGCTCTGGACGGGACTGGGGAGGGGTGGGGGATGAGCAGTTCTTC.